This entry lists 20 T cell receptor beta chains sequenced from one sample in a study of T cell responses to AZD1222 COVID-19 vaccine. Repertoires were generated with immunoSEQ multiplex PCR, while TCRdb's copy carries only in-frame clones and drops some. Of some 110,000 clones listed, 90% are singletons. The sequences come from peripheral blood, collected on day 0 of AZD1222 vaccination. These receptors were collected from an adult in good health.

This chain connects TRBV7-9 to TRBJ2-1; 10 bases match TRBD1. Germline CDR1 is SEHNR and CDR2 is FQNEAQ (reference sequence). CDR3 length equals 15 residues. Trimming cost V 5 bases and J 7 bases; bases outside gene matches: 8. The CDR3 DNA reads TGTGCCAGCAGCACGCGGGACAGGGGTCCGAATGAGCAGTTCTTC. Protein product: CASSTRDRGPNEQFF.

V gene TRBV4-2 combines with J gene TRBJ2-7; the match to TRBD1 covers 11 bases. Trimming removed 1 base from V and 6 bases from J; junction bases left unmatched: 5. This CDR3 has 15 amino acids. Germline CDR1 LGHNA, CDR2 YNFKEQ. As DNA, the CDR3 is TGTGCCAGCAGCCAAGGGACAGGGGGCTCAGGCGAGCAGTACTTC. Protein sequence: CASSQGTGGSGEQYF.

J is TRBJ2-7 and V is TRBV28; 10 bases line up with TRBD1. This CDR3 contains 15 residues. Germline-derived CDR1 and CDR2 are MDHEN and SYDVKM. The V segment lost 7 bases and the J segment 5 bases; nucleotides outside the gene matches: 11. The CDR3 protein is CASTTRDRGSHEQYF. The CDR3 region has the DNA TGTGCCAGCACCACACGGGACAGGGGTTCCCACGAGCAGTACTTC.

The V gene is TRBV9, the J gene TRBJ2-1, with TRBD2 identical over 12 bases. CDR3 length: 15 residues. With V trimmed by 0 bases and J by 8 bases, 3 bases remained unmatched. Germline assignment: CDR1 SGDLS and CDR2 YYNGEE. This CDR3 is CASSVGLAGVDEQFF. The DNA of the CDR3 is TGTGCCAGCAGCGTAGGACTAGCGGGAGTTGATGAGCAGTTCTTC.

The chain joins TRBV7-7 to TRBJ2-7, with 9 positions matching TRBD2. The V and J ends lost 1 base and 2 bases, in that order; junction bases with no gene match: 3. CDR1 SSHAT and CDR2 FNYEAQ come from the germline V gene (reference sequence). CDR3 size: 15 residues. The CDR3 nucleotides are TGTGCCAGCAGCTTAGATGCTAGCGGGACCTACGAGCAGTACTTC. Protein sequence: CASSLDASGTYEQYF.

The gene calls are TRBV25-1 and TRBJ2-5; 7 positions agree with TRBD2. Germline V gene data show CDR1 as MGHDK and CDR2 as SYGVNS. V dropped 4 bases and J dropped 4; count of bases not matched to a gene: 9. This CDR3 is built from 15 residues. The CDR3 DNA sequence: TGTGCCAGCAGTGCCCCACTGGCGGGAGCAGAGACCCAGTACTTC. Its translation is CASSAPLAGAETQYF.

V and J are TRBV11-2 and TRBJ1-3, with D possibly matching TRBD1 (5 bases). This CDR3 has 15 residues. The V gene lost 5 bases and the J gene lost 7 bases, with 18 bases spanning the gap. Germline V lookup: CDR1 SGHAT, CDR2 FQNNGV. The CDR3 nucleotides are TGTGCCAGCAGCCCGCCGGGCCAGGGTCGGAACACCATATATTTT. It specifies CASSPPGQGRNTIYF.

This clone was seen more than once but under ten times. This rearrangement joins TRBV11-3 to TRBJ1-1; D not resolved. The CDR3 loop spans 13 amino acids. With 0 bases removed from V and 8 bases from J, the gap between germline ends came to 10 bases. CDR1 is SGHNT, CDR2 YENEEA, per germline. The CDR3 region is CASSLEAGSEAFF. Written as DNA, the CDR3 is TGTGCCAGCAGCTTAGAGGCGGGGTCGGAAGCTTTCTTT. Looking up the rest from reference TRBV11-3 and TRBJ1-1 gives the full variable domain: EAGVVQSPRYKIIEKKQPVAFWCNPISGHNTLYWYLQNLGQGPELLIRYENEEAVDDSQLPKDRFSAERLKGVDSTLKIQPAELGDSAVYLCASSLEAGSEAFFGQGTRLTVV.

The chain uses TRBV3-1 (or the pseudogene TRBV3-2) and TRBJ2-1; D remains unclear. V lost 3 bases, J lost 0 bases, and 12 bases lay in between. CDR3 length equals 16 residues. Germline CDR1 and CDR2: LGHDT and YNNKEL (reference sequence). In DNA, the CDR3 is TGTGCCAGCAGCCAGGATCCGGGTTTCTCCTACAATGAGCAGTTCTTC. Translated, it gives CASSQDPGFSYNEQFF.

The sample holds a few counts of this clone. This CDR3 reads CASSQDSMSLNGYTF. DNA for the CDR3: TGCGCCAGCAGCCAAGACTCCATGAGCCTAAATGGCTACACCTTC. This chain links TRBV4-3 with TRBJ1-2; D uncertain. Germline V lookup: CDR1 LGHNA, CDR2 YSLEER. The CDR3 is made up of 15 amino acids. The V end was cut by 0 bases, the J end by 6 bases, with 14 bases between.

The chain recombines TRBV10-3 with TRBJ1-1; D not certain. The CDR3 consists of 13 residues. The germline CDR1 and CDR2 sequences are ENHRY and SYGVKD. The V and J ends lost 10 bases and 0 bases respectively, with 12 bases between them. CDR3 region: CATRAPLNTEAFF. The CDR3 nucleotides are TGTGCCACCCGGGCCCCCTTGAACACTGAAGCTTTCTTT.

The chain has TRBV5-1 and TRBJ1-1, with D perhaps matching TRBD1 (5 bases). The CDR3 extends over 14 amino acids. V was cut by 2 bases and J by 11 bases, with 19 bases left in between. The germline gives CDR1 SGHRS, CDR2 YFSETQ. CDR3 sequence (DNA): TGCGCCAGCAGCTTAACTGACAGCCAAGGGAGGGCTTTCTTT. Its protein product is CASSLTDSQGRAFF.

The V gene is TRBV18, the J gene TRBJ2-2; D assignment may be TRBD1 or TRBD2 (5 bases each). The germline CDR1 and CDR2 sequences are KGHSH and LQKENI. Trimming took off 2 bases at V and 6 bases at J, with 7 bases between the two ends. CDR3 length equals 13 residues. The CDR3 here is CASSPRDPGELFF. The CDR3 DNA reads TGTGCCAGCTCACCAAGGGACCCCGGGGAGCTGTTTTTT.

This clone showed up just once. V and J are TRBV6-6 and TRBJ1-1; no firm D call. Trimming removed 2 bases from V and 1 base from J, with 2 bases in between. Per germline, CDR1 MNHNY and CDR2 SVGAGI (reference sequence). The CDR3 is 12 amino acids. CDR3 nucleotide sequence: TGTGCCAGCAGTTACCCGAACACTGAAGCTTTCTTT. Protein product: CASSYPNTEAFF.

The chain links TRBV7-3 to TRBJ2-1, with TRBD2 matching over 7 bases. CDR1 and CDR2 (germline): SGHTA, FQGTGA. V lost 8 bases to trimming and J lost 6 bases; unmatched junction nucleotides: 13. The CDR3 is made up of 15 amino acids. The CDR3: CASSRAAGDGNEQFF. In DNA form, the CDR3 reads TGTGCCAGCTCCCGGGCGGCGGGAGACGGCAATGAGCAGTTCTTC.

CDR3 amino acids: CASSYSGRDSNQPQHF. Written as DNA, the CDR3 is TGTGCCAGCAGTTACTCGGGGCGGGATAGCAATCAGCCCCAGCATTTT. The chain couples TRBV6-6 to TRBJ1-5; TRBD1 might be the D (5 bases). Germline-derived CDR1 and CDR2 are MNHNY and SVGAGI (reference sequence). The CDR3 length is 16 residues. The V gene lost 0 bases and the J gene lost 0 bases, with 9 bases spanning the gap.

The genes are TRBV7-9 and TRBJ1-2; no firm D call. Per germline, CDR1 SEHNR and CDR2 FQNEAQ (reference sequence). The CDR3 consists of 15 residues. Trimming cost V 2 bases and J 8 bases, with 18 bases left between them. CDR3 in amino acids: CASSLILPGPEGYTF. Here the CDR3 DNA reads TGTGCCAGCAGCTTAATTTTGCCAGGCCCCGAGGGCTACACCTTC.

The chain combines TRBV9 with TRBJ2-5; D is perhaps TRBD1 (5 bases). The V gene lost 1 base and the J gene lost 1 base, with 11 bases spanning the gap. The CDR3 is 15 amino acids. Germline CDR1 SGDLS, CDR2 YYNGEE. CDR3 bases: TGTGCCAGCAGCGTACAGGGAAGAGGCCAAGAGACCCAGTACTTC. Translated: CASSVQGRGQETQYF.

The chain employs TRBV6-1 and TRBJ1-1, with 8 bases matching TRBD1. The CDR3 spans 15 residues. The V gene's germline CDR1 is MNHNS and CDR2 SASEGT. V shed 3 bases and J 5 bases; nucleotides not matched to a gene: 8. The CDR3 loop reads CASSDPMTGETEAFF. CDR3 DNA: TGTGCCAGCAGTGATCCCATGACAGGGGAAACTGAAGCTTTCTTT.

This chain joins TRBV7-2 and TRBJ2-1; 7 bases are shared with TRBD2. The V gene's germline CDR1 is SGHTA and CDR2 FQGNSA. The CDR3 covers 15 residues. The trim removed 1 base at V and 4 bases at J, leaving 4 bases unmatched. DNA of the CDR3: TGTGCCAGCAGCTTAGGCTGGGGGGGATACAATGAGCAGTTCTTC. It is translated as CASSLGWGGYNEQFF.